This TCR beta chain was identified during a study of identical twins (dated by TCRdb to 2015 to 2016). As for the study more broadly: To test whether fetal clonotypes persist, the study used deep sequencing on TCR alpha and beta repertoires from monozygotic twins, unrelated adults of various ages, and cord blood. To rule out contamination, the twin experiments were replicated at different times with different library preparation protocols.

The method behind the library was 5' RACE. For sequencing, an Illumina HiSeq 2000 was employed. Template switching added a universal primer binding site, and the final cDNA carried a unique molecular identifier that allowed TCR cDNA molecules to be counted accurately. First-strand cDNA for TCR alpha and beta chains was synthesized from specific primers in the conserved constant-segment region. To control for contamination, each cDNA library was double barcoded with a SMART-Mk sample barcode plus Illumina barcodes. TruSeq adapter sequences and Illumina sample barcodes were added in two successive PCR steps. The TCR alpha and beta cDNA libraries were sequenced on the Illumina HiSeq platform using custom primers. In the paper's pipeline: MiGEC processed the raw reads to extract unique molecular identifiers, while MiXCR was used to determine the CDR3 positions. Recombination models were inferred per individual with the repgenHMM and IGoR tools using an EM algorithm. Shared clonotypes were analyzed with the tcR package in R, and sharing was normalized by the product of cloneset sizes. To study raw recombination without the effects of thymic and clonal selection, out-of-frame nonproductive sequences were analyzed. The public reads were reanalyzed by TCRdb: fastp trimming at Q25, MiXCR alignment, in-frame beta chains only. Entries are consolidated by CDR3 protein sequence, retaining the most common genes and DNA. None of the V and J calls come from the authors' own analysis; TCRdb made them. Here the sample has 510,000 or so distinct CDR3 sequences; approximately 14% occur a single time. The ten largest clones capture nearly 0.45% of the sample.

Overall study outcomes, separate from this receptor: Conclusions relied on cross-sectional statistical analysis, since the same donors could not be followed over many years. Invariant T cells such as MAIT and iNKT could partly confound zero-insertion analyses, though diverse VJ usage argued against this for most clonotypes. Abundant cord blood beta clonotypes had fewer insertions, young adult naive repertoires showed a similar but weaker trend, and memory repertoires showed no such trend. Excess twin sharing in beta out-of-frame sequences was weaker because fewer shared sequences lowered the signal-to-noise ratio. In monozygotic twins, recombination models systematically underestimated out-of-frame TCR alpha sharing, but the models matched the sharing seen between unrelated individuals. Out-of-frame TCR alpha sequences shared between twins showed an excess of low generation-probability sequences compared with coincidental sharing between unrelated individuals.

About this clonotype itself: Its antigen is currently not known. The sample holds no much larger clone one base away, and base qualities are not on file.

The germline V gene provides CDR1 SQVTM and CDR2 ANQGSEA. Here V drops 4 bases and J drops 2 bases, and the junction holds 9 bases not matched to any gene. The CDR3 holds 15 amino acids from the cysteine to the phenylalanine. Only the CDR3 DNA is retained, 45 bases long and in frame from the first base. Every donor was a healthy Caucasian. The twin cohort consisted of three pairs of female monozygotic twins, all aged roughly 18 to 29 years. Positive isolation kits from Invitrogen were used to isolate the CD4+ and CD8+ T cell populations. The same data also went into a second study, on yellow fever vaccine responses in identical twins. Per the second study: According to the authors, in identical twins the way T cells responded to vaccination appeared partly convergent and partly personalized. In the study, vaccine-responding T cell clones were precisely tracked in identical twins.

Recombination connected TRBV29-1 to TRBJ1-2; TRBD1 agrees with 8 junctional bases. The sample comprised CD4+ T cells sorted from blood. The sequence was obtained from a woman aged 18 to 35 in good health. Read as DNA, the sequence is TGCAGCGTTGGGACCTCCGGGACAGGCAACTATGGCTACACCTTC. Translated, it reads CSVGTSGTGNYGYTF.